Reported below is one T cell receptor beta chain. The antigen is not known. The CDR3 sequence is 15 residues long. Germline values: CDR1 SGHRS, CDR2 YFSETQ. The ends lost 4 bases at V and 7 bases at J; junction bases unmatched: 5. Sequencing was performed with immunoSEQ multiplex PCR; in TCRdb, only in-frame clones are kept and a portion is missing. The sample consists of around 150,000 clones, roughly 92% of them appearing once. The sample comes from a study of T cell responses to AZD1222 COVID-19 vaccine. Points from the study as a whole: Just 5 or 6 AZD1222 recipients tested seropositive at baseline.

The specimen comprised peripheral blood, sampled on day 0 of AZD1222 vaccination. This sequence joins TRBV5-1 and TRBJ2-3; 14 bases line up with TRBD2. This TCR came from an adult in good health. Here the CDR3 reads CASSPTSGGGYTQYF. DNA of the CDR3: TGCGCCAGCAGCCCGACTAGCGGGGGGGGTTATACGCAGTATTTT. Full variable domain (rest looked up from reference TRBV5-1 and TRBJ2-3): KAGVTQTPRYLIKTRGQQVTLSCSPISGHRSVSWYQQTPGQGLQFLFEYFSETQRNKGNFPGRFSGRQFSNSRSEMNVSTLELGDSALYLCASSPTSGGGYTQYFGPGTRLTVL.